Below, 2 T cell receptor beta chains from the same sample are listed, as sequenced in a study of early T cells in non-severe SARS-CoV-2 infection. TCRdb fed the 5' RACE reads into MiXCR, producing one record per CDR3 protein. The sample records about 77,000 distinct CDR3 sequences, roughly a sixth being singletons. The sequenced material came from whole blood. The origin of the receptors is an adult who was a healthcare worker with PCR-confirmed SARS-CoV-2 infection or an uninfected control (not recorded which).

The gene calls are TRBV6-1 and TRBJ1-2; D is ambiguous. The germline CDR1 and CDR2 sequences are MNHNS and SASEGT. This CDR3 is built from 14 residues. The V and J ends lost 5 bases and 8 bases respectively, with 18 bases between them. CDR3 in amino acids: CASSSRTLLEGYTF. The DNA for the CDR3 is TGTGCCAGCAGTTCCCGGACCCTTCTTGAGGGCTACACCTTC.

This clonotype has more than one count but fewer than ten. The chain employs TRBV6-1 and TRBJ2-3; D may be TRBD2 (5 bases). The CDR3 has 17 residues. V was clipped by 2 bases and J by 6 bases, with 21 bases between them. The germline CDR1 and CDR2 sequences are MNHNS and SASEGT. The DNA of the CDR3 is TGTGCCAGCAGTGAAATAGGGCGGGCGTCGGTCACGGATACGCAGTATTTT. Protein: CASSEIGRASVTDTQYF.